These T cell receptor beta chains were read from a single sample in a study of T-cell memory formation after mild COVID-19. Each CDR3 protein is one row after TCRdb ran MiXCR on the 5' RACE reads. Here the sample spans about 400,000 distinct CDR3 sequences, roughly 18% being singletons. Source material: PBMCs or a T cell subset sorted from them (not recorded which). The receptors originated from a man in his late teens or twenties who had mild COVID-19 (a few samples of this study predate the infection). Cell type and time point are not known. The CDR3 runs from the conserved cysteine through the conserved F or W. The D gene is left open where the match is weak. Only some rows state a clone size, as once, few, many or a class for expanded clones.

D	size	V	J	DNA	CDR3
-	few	TRBV12-3/TRBV12-4	TRBJ1-4	TGTGCCAGCACCCAAAAACCGGCCCCAGCGCCTTTTCGGGATGAAAAACTGTTTTTT	CASTQKPAPAPFRDEKLFF
TRBD1	-	TRBV10-3	TRBJ2-2	TGTGCCACCCAACCGGGACAGTCTAACACCGGGGAGCTGTTTTTT	CATQPGQSNTGELFF
-	-	TRBV29-1	TRBJ1-1	TGCAGCGCCGCCCTGGGGGGGCGGACGTACACTGAAGCTTTCTTT	CSAALGGRTYTEAFF
TRBD1	few	TRBV29-1	TRBJ2-1	TGCAGCGCCCGGGACAGGGGATCGAGCTCCTACAATGAGCAGTTCTTC	CSARDRGSSSYNEQFF
-	-	TRBV12-3/TRBV12-4	TRBJ2-2	TGTGCCAGCTTTGCAGTTGGGGTCGGCGGGGAGCTGTTTTTT	CASFAVGVGGELFF
-	many	TRBV29-1	TRBJ1-2	TGCAGCGTCGGAGGTGGGGAAGGCTATGGCTACACCTTC	CSVGGGEGYGYTF
TRBD1	few	TRBV10-3	TRBJ2-7	TGTGCCATCAATCCGGACAGGGGATACGAGCAGTACTTC	CAINPDRGYEQYF
-	-	TRBV5-1	TRBJ1-1	TGCGCCAGCAGCATCCCCTCGAGCCCGGGAACGAACACTGAAGCTTTCTTT	CASSIPSSPGTNTEAFF
-	few	TRBV12-3/TRBV12-4	TRBJ1-6	TGTGCCAGCAGTTTACGGGGGGCGTGGGGATCACCCCTCCACTTT	CASSLRGAWGSPLHF
TRBD1	-	TRBV24-1	TRBJ1-5	TGTGCCACCAGTTTTCACTTAGACAGGGGGCGTCTCGGGGATCAGCGCCAGCATTTT	CATSFHLDRGRLGDQRQHF
-	few	TRBV20-1	TRBJ1-2	TGCAGTGTCCCCGGAAGTTGGAACTATGGCTACACCTTC	CSVPGSWNYGYTF
-	many	TRBV4-2	TRBJ2-3	TGTGCCAGCAGCCCCCCCAGGGGGGCGATCACAGATACGCAGTATTTT	CASSPPRGAITDTQYF
-	-	TRBV4-3	TRBJ2-1	TGCGCCAGCAGCCAAGTTTCCTACGATGAGCAGTTCTTC	CASSQVSYDEQFF
-	-	TRBV18	TRBJ2-7	TGTGCCAGCTCACCCGGGACGGCGGCCTACGAGCAGTACTTC	CASSPGTAAYEQYF
-	-	TRBV4-3	TRBJ2-3	TGCGCCAGCAGCCAAGAAATCGCAGGGGAGACGCAGTATTTT	CASSQEIAGETQYF
-	-	TRBV12-3/TRBV12-4	TRBJ1-1	TGTGCCAGCAGTACAGGGCCTGAAGCTTTCTTT	CASSTGPEAFF
-	few	TRBV6-2/TRBV6-3	TRBJ2-1	TGTGCCAGCAGTTATGAGGCGATCCAGTTCTTC	CASSYEAIQFF
TRBD2	many	TRBV20-1	TRBJ2-1	TGCAGTGCCCCTCCGAGGACTAGCGATGCTGAGCAGTTCTTC	CSAPPRTSDAEQFF
-	few	TRBV20-1	TRBJ2-4	TGCAGTGCCCTGACCCATATCATGGCCAAAAACATTCAGTACTTC	CSALTHIMAKNIQYF
-	-	TRBV6-1	TRBJ2-6	TGTGCCAGCAGTGAATTACGGGGGGCCAACGTCCTGACTTTC	CASSELRGANVLTF
TRBD1	-	TRBV10-3	TRBJ2-2	TGTGCCACGGGAAAAACAGGGGGCCGGACCGGGGAGCTGTTTTTT	CATGKTGGRTGELFF
-	-	TRBV20-1	TRBJ1-5	TGCAGTGCTAGCCGAGGAGAGGTCGGGCATCAGCCCCAGCATTTT	CSASRGEVGHQPQHF
-	-	TRBV20-1	TRBJ1-1	TGCAGTGCTAGAGTGGTGCTGGCGAACACTGAAGCTTTCTTT	CSARVVLANTEAFF
-	-	TRBV2	TRBJ2-7	TGTGCCAGCAACATTGACAGTCAATCCTACGAGCAGTACTTC	CASNIDSQSYEQYF
-	few	TRBV2	TRBJ2-5	TGTGCCAGCACTAAGGGTCAACAAGAGACCCAGTACTTC	CASTKGQQETQYF
-	few	TRBV4-1	TRBJ1-5	TGCGCCAGCAGCCAAGATCGGGTGTATGGCAGGTACAATTATAGCAATCAGCCCCAGCATTTT	CASSQDRVYGRYNYSNQPQHF
-	-	TRBV25-1	TRBJ1-4	TGTGCCAGCGCTTCACCCCCCTGGGACGGCCCGAATGAAAAACTGTTTTTT	CASASPPWDGPNEKLFF
-	few	TRBV13	TRBJ2-2	TGTGCCAGCAGCCAGATCAGCGGGGAGCTGTTTTTT	CASSQISGELFF
TRBD1	-	TRBV5-1	TRBJ2-2	TGCGCCAGCAGCGAGATACCGGGACAGCCGAGGGCCGGGGAGCTGTTTTTT	CASSEIPGQPRAGELFF
TRBD1	-	TRBV7-9	TRBJ2-1	TGTGCCAGCGGAGACAGGGACAATGAGCAGTTCTTC	CASGDRDNEQFF
-	few	TRBV6-5	TRBJ2-2	TGTGCCAGCAGTTACACCCGACAGAACACCGGGGAGCTGTTTTTT	CASSYTRQNTGELFF
TRBD1	-	TRBV20-1	TRBJ2-2	TGCAGTGCTAGAAGGGACAGGGAATCTCCCGGGGAGCTGTTTTTT	CSARRDRESPGELFF
TRBD1	-	TRBV24-1	TRBJ1-1	TGTGACACCAGTGTAGGGCAGGGGGACACTGAAGCTTTCTTT	CDTSVGQGDTEAFF
-	-	TRBV7-9	TRBJ1-1	TGTGCCAGCAGCTTAGTTCGGATTGAAGCTTTCTTT	CASSLVRIEAFF
-	-	TRBV7-8	TRBJ2-1	TGTGCCAGCAGCACTAAAGTTGGCCGAGGCTCCTACAATGAGCAGTTCTTC	CASSTKVGRGSYNEQFF
-	-	TRBV7-2	TRBJ1-5	TGTGCCAGCAGCGCGACCGGGGGGCTCGGGCAGCCCCAGCATTTT	CASSATGGLGQPQHF
-	few	TRBV7-9	TRBJ2-1	TGTGCCAGCAGCTTGGGTGTGAGGAGACTGCAGTTCTTC	CASSLGVRRLQFF
-	-	TRBV18	TRBJ1-2	TGTGCCAGCTCAAGCAACCTCATACAGGGCCATGGCTACACCTTC	CASSSNLIQGHGYTF
TRBD2	-	TRBV7-6	TRBJ2-5	TGTGCCAGCAGCTTATTTCATAGCGGGGTAGGCCAAGAGACCCAGTACTTC	CASSLFHSGVGQETQYF
-	few	TRBV20-1	TRBJ1-3	TGCAGTGCTAAAAACGCCAGGAGCTCTGGAAACACCATATATTTT	CSAKNARSSGNTIYF
-	-	TRBV2	TRBJ1-5	TGTGCCAGCAGTAAGGGGGATCAGCCCCAGCATTTT	CASSKGDQPQHF
TRBD1	once	TRBV18	TRBJ2-7	TGTGCCAGCTCACCCGCCGGGACAGCTAAACTTTACGAGCAGTACTTC	CASSPAGTAKLYEQYF
TRBD2	-	TRBV5-4	TRBJ2-2	TGTGCCAGCAGCGCCGGACTAGCAGGGGCCGGGGAGCTGTTTTTT	CASSAGLAGAGELFF
-	-	TRBV27	TRBJ2-2	TGTGCCACCAAGCTACTCACCGGGGAGCTGTTTTTT	CATKLLTGELFF
TRBD1	few	TRBV9	TRBJ2-5	TGTGCCAGCAGCCCACAGGGGCCGGAGACCCAGTACTTC	CASSPQGPETQYF
-	once	TRBV2	TRBJ2-5	TGTGCCAGCTTGATAACGGAGACCCAGTACTTC	CASLITETQYF
TRBD2	few	TRBV6-1	TRBJ2-1	TGTGCCAGCAGTGAAGCCCACGGGGGGGAGCAGTTCTTC	CASSEAHGGEQFF
-	few	TRBV21-1	TRBJ1-3	TGTGCCAGCAGCAGGCCGGGGCCCATTGGAAACACCATATATTTT	CASSRPGPIGNTIYF
TRBD1	-	TRBV25-1	TRBJ1-4	TGTGCCAGCAGTGAATACTCAGGGGGTAGCGGAAAACTGTTTTTT	CASSEYSGGSGKLFF
-	many	TRBV7-8	TRBJ2-1	TGTGCCAGCAACCCTTCGAGCTCCTACAATGAGCAGTTCTTC	CASNPSSSYNEQFF
-	-	TRBV5-5	TRBJ2-1	TGTGCCAGCAGCTTGGTGGTTTCCGGGGGCAATGAGCAGTTCTTC	CASSLVVSGGNEQFF
TRBD1	-	TRBV11-2	TRBJ2-5	TGTGCCAGCAGCTCAGACAGGGGCGGGACCCAGTACTTC	CASSSDRGGTQYF
-	few	TRBV6-5	TRBJ1-1	TGTGCCAGCAGTTATTACCGCCTGGACAGAATGAACACTGAAGCTTTCTTT	CASSYYRLDRMNTEAFF